The 21 T cell receptor beta chains listed next were all sequenced from one sample in a study of blood T cell repertoires in COVID-19 (dated by TCRdb to the early 2020s). The library came from the immunoSEQ multiplex PCR assay. The source is immuneACCESS, and TCRdb retained only in-frame sequences with V and J called. Part of the clones is not carried over; for the studies checked, unresolved V genes explain less than half of this, and the remainder is unexplained. In all, the sample holds 130,000 or so clones, and 75% to 90% of those were seen once. The ten largest make up 3.5% to 5% of the sample. Sequenced material: peripheral blood. These TCRs come from a human donor in a cohort sampled during active COVID-19.

The rearrangement joins TRBV28 to TRBJ2-3, with 10 nucleotides matching TRBD2. The CDR3 runs to 14 residues. CDR1 is MDHEN and CDR2 is SYDVKM in the germline V gene. With 3 bases clipped from V and 8 bases from J, the junction kept 5 bases outside the gene matches. Written as DNA, the CDR3 is TGTGCCAGCAGTTTCGCGAGCGGGGGGGGTACGCAGTATTTT. Its translation is CASSFASGGGTQYF.

In nucleotides, the CDR3 is TGTGCCAGCAGGTCCGGGACTAGGAGCACAGATACGCAGTATTTT. This codes for CASRSGTRSTDTQYF. V usage is TRBV2 and J usage is TRBJ2-3, with 8 bases fitting TRBD2. Germline-derived CDR1 and CDR2 are SNHLY and FYNNEI. V trimming: 6 bases; J trimming: 0 bases; junction bases outside the gene matches: 5. This CDR3 region has 15 residues.

V usage is TRBV11-2 and J usage is TRBJ2-6; 8 bases map to TRBD1. CDR1 is SGHAT, CDR2 FQNNGV, per germline. The CDR3 totals 15 residues. The J segment lost 2 bases and the V segment lost 5 bases, leaving 2 bases of the junction unmatched. The CDR3 sequence is CASSMGQAGANVLTF. CDR3 bases: TGTGCCAGCAGCATGGGACAGGCTGGGGCCAACGTCCTGACTTTC.

The rearrangement links TRBV5-1 to TRBJ1-5, with 7 bases fitting TRBD1. Germline lookup yields CDR1 SGHRS and CDR2 YFSETQ. The CDR3 sequence is 14 residues long. V lost 1 base, J lost 9 bases, and 7 bases stayed unmatched. DNA of the CDR3: TGCGCCAGCAGCTTGCAGGGGGACTCAGGGCCCCAGCATTTT. It encodes CASSLQGDSGPQHF.

Only one count was recorded for this clone. This chain connects TRBV7-2 to TRBJ1-1, with 8 bases matching TRBD1. CDR3 length: 12 residues. Germline CDR1 is SGHTA and CDR2 is FQGNSA. Trimming cost V 6 bases and J 11 bases; bases outside gene matches: 8. The CDR3 spells CASSSGGAAAFF. CDR3 in DNA: TGTGCCAGCAGTTCAGGGGGCGCGGCGGCTTTCTTT.

The chain employs TRBV4-1 and TRBJ2-7; a possible D gene is TRBD1 (5 bases). The V end was cut by 2 bases, the J end by 0 bases, with 11 bases between. Looked up from germline, CDR1 is MGHRA and CDR2 is YSYEKL. This CDR3 has 15 residues. CDR3 amino acids: CASSQPGQGSYEQYF. CDR3 nucleotide sequence: TGCGCCAGCAGCCAACCAGGGCAGGGCTCCTACGAGCAGTACTTC.

This chain connects TRBV19 to TRBJ1-1, with 9 bases fitting TRBD1. This CDR3 has 15 residues. J gave up 4 bases and V 7 bases, and 10 bases lay outside the gene matches. Per the germline V gene, CDR1 is LNHDA and CDR2 is SQIVND (reference sequence). The CDR3 region has the DNA TGTGCCAGTAACAACAGGGGGCTGGGTGGCACTGAAGCTTTCTTT. It encodes CASNNRGLGGTEAFF.

The genes are TRBV5-5 and TRBJ1-5; 9 bases fit TRBD1. The CDR3 is made up of 19 amino acids. Losses at the gene ends were 1 base for V and 3 bases for J; bases not matched to a gene: 14. The V gene's germline CDR1 is SGHKS and CDR2 YYEKEE (reference sequence). The CDR3 loop is CASSLLHRQGDRFNQPQHF. The CDR3 DNA sequence: TGTGCCAGCAGCTTGCTTCACCGACAGGGGGACAGATTCAATCAGCCCCAGCATTTT.

V and J are TRBV5-5 and TRBJ1-5; tentative D call: TRBD1 (6 bases). Germline V gene data show CDR1 as SGHKS and CDR2 as YYEKEE (reference sequence). This CDR3 has 15 amino acids. Between the trimmed V and J ends, which lost 2 bases and 5 bases, there was a span of 14 bases. In DNA, the CDR3 is TGTGCCAGCAGCTTCCTAACAGGGCAGGATCAGCCCCAGCATTTT. It translates to CASSFLTGQDQPQHF.

The chain couples TRBV7-2 to TRBJ2-2; 8 bases line up with TRBD2. CDR3 length equals 16 residues. The trim removed 0 bases at V and 6 bases at J, leaving 6 bases unmatched. Germline V gene lookup returns CDR1 SGHTA and CDR2 FQGNSA. CDR3 nucleotides: TGTGCCAGCAGCTTAGCACCGGGACTAGGAGCCGGGGAGCTGTTTTTT. The encoded protein is CASSLAPGLGAGELFF.

V usage is TRBV6-2 or TRBV6-3 and J usage is TRBJ2-7, with D perhaps matching TRBD2 (6 bases). Germline V gene lookup returns CDR1 MNHEY and CDR2 SVGEGT. The CDR3 length is 12 residues. Deletions cut 2 bases from V and 5 bases from J, with 7 bases between. CDR3 amino acids: CASSYAGNEQYF. CDR3 sequence (DNA): TGTGCCAGCAGTTACGCGGGGAACGAGCAGTACTTC.

This chain links TRBV9 with TRBJ2-5; a weak D match, TRBD2 (6 bases). Germline V gives CDR1 SGDLS, CDR2 YYNGEE. The CDR3 runs to 14 residues. The germline V and J ends were trimmed by 4 bases and 5 bases, with 15 bases remaining between them. In DNA form, the CDR3 reads TGTGCCAGCAGCTCCCGTGGGGGGATGGAGACCCAGTACTTC. It encodes CASSSRGGMETQYF.

J is TRBJ1-1 and V is TRBV5-1; 8 bases align to TRBD1. Germline CDR1 and CDR2: SGHRS and YFSETQ. Unmatched junction bases numbered 15, after V lost 4 bases and J lost 10 bases. This CDR3 is built from 15 residues. For the CDR3, the DNA is TGCGCCAGCAGCCCCGCAACGGGACAGACAGGGGCAGCTTTCTTT. This encodes CASSPATGQTGAAFF.

The chain links TRBV6-5 to TRBJ2-1; TRBD2 matches at 11 bases. Germline loops: CDR1 MNHEY, CDR2 SVGAGI. The CDR3 has 15 residues. V was clipped by 2 bases and J by 5 bases; unmatched bases: 2. Here the CDR3 DNA reads TGTGCCAGCAGTTACACTAGCGGGGGAAACAATGAGCAGTTCTTC. It translates to CASSYTSGGNNEQFF.

V and J are TRBV7-6 and TRBJ1-4, with 7 bases aligning to TRBD1. The junction had 9 bases not matched to a gene; V was cut back by 6 bases and J by 5 bases. The germline V gene has CDR1 SGHVS and CDR2 FNYEAQ. There are 15 residues in the CDR3. The CDR3 is CASRPTGALNEKLFF. CDR3 sequence (DNA): TGTGCCAGCAGACCAACAGGGGCCCTCAATGAAAAACTGTTTTTT.

The CDR3: CASSQRQGTYEQYF. The CDR3 coding sequence is TGCGCCAGCAGCCAAAGACAGGGAACCTACGAGCAGTACTTC. The chain has TRBV5-1 and TRBJ2-7; TRBD1 matches at 7 bases. CDR3 size: 14 residues. Losses at the gene ends were 4 bases for V and 2 bases for J; bases not matched to a gene: 6. Germline V gives CDR1 SGHRS, CDR2 YFSETQ. Variable domain in full (rest from reference TRBV5-1 and TRBJ2-7): KAGVTQTPRYLIKTRGQQVTLSCSPISGHRSVSWYQQTPGQGLQFLFEYFSETQRNKGNFPGRFSGRQFSNSRSEMNVSTLELGDSALYLCASSQRQGTYEQYFGPGTRLTVT.

This clone came up a few times. V gene TRBV11-3 combines with J gene TRBJ1-1; tentative D call: TRBD1 (5 bases). Germline CDR1 and CDR2: SGHNT and YENEEA. This CDR3 is built from 14 residues. Trimming cost V 3 bases and J 2 bases, with 10 bases left between them. This CDR3 is CASSFTRANTEAFF. The CDR3 coding sequence is TGTGCCAGCAGCTTTACCAGGGCAAACACTGAAGCTTTCTTT.

This chain links TRBV7-6 with TRBJ2-1; 9 bases align to TRBD1. The CDR3 is 16 residues long. The germline V gene encodes CDR1 SGHVS and CDR2 FNYEAQ. Germline trimming cut 4 bases from V and 5 bases from J; bases unmatched to any gene: 9. Here the CDR3 DNA reads TGTGCCAGCAGCTCCCCGGACAGGGGTCGTCACAATGAGCAGTTCTTC. This encodes CASSSPDRGRHNEQFF.

J is TRBJ1-3 and V is TRBV5-4; D call uncertain. Germline loops: CDR1 SGHNT, CDR2 YYREEE (reference sequence). CDR3 length equals 16 residues. V shed 0 bases and J shed 0 bases, with 10 bases lying between them. CDR3 nucleotide sequence: TGTGCCAGCAGCTTGGATCGAGATAACTCTGGAAACACCATATATTTT. Translating it yields CASSLDRDNSGNTIYF.

This clone was detected a few times. V and J are TRBV5-6 and TRBJ1-2; 9 bases align to TRBD1. The CDR3 runs to 13 residues. Germline values: CDR1 SGHDT, CDR2 YYEEEE. The trim removed 4 bases at V and 2 bases at J, leaving 0 bases unmatched. The CDR3 DNA reads TGTGCCAGCAGCACAGGGGGCAACTATGGCTACACCTTC. Residues: CASSTGGNYGYTF.

The V and J genes are TRBV10-3 and TRBJ1-1, with D possibly matching TRBD1 (6 bases). The CDR3 covers 15 residues. Germline V gene sequence: CDR1 ENHRY, CDR2 SYGVKD. CDR3 nucleotide sequence: TGTTCAGCAAATCACAGGGTCGCGGGGGACACTGAAGCTTTCTTT. As protein: CSANHRVAGDTEAFF.